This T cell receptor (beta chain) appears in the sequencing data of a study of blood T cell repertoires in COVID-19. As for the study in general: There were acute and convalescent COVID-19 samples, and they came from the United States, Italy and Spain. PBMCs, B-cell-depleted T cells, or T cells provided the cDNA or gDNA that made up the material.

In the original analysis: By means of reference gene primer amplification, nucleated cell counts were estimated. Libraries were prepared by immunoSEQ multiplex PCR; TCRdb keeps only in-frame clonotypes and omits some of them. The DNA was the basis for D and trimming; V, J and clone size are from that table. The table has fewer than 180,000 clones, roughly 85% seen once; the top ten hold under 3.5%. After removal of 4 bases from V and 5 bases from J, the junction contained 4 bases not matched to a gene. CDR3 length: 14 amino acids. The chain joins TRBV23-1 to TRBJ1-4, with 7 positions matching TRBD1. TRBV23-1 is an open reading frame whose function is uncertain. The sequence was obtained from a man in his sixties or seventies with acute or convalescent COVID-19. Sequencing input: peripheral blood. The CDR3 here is CASSRWDRNEKLFF. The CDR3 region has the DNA TGCGCCAGCAGTCGGTGGGACAGAAATGAAAAACTGTTTTTT.